These T cell receptor beta chains were read from a single sample in a study of T cells after yellow fever vaccination. TCRdb processed the 5' RACE reads anew with MiXCR; each CDR3 protein has one entry. The sample has about 510,000 distinct CDR3 sequences, roughly a fifth seen once; the top ten hold 15% to 20%. The input for sequencing was PBMCs, taken roughly 23 days after the first yellow fever vaccination. These receptors came from a man aged 18 to 30 who received the YFV17D yellow fever vaccine. CDR3s include the opening cysteine and the closing phenylalanine or tryptophan. The D gene is left open where the match is weak. Clone size is stated in some rows and not others, as once, few, many or a class when expanded.

DNA: TGTGCCAGCAGATACAGACAGGTGCCGTTCTTC
CDR3: CASRYRQVPFF
D: -
size: once
J: TRBJ2-1
V: TRBV2

DNA: TGTGCCAGCAGGCGAGCATGGCCCGGGGTTGAGCAGTTCTTC
CDR3: CASRRAWPGVEQFF
D: -
size: -
J: TRBJ2-1
V: TRBV6-1

DNA: TGTGCCAGCAGTTCAATGACAGGCTCGGCGGTGCAGCCCCAGTATTTT
CDR3: CASSSMTGSAVQPQYF
D: -
size: -
J: TRBJ2-3
V: TRBV12-3/TRBV12-4

DNA: TGCGCCAGCAGAGACCCCGGACTCTTAAGCGAGCAGTACTTC
CDR3: CASRDPGLLSEQYF
D: -
size: once
J: TRBJ2-7
V: TRBV10-2

DNA: TGTGCCAGCAGGCCCCGTATGGGGGGGAATTATGGCTACACCTTC
CDR3: CASRPRMGGNYGYTF
D: -
size: few
J: TRBJ1-2
V: TRBV7-2

DNA: TGCAGCGTTGTTGGGAGGGGGGGGACAGATACGCAGTATTTT
CDR3: CSVVGRGGTDTQYF
D: -
size: few
J: TRBJ2-3
V: TRBV29-1

DNA: TGTGCCAGCAGCTTACACAGGGGGAATTCACCCCTCCACTTT
CDR3: CASSLHRGNSPLHF
D: TRBD1
size: -
J: TRBJ1-6
V: TRBV7-3

DNA: TGCAGCGTTGAGGCTCAGGACTACGAGCAGTACTTC
CDR3: CSVEAQDYEQYF
D: -
size: -
J: TRBJ2-7
V: TRBV29-1

DNA: TGTGCCAGCAGGATAGGGTACTCCTATGGCTACACCTTC
CDR3: CASRIGYSYGYTF
D: -
size: -
J: TRBJ1-2
V: TRBV6-6

DNA: TGTGCCAGCAGTCCAACCCAACGGCAAGAGACCCAGTACTTC
CDR3: CASSPTQRQETQYF
D: -
size: -
J: TRBJ2-5
V: TRBV2

DNA: TGTGCCAGCAGCTTGAACCCCCAACCTGTCGGAACCGGGGAGCTGTTTTTT
CDR3: CASSLNPQPVGTGELFF
D: -
size: -
J: TRBJ2-2
V: TRBV5-8